Below are 16 T cell receptor beta chains sequenced from a single sample in a study of T cells in Graves' hyperthyroidism and ophthalmopathy. Researchers took RNA transcripts and amplified the TCR beta CDR3 regions from them. The HTBI primer set served for first-round RT-PCR of the TCR CDR3. MiXCR, applied by TCRdb to the multiplex PCR reads, yields one record per CDR3 protein. This table holds some 600,000 distinct CDR3 sequences, roughly 14% found once. The sequencing sample was made of blood. These receptors all come from a woman in her 30s with Graves' hyperthyroidism that later progressed to Graves' ophthalmopathy.

At least ten counts were recorded for this clonotype. The chain recombines TRBV12-3 or TRBV12-4 with TRBJ2-5, with 12 bases lining up with TRBD2. This CDR3 region has 14 residues. After removal of 3 bases from V and 5 bases from J, the junction contained 1 base not matched to a gene. The CDR3 here is CASSFTSGRETQYF. The DNA of the CDR3 is TGTGCCAGCAGTTTTACTAGCGGGAGGGAGACCCAGTACTTC.

The sample holds a few counts of this clonotype. V is TRBV29-1 and J is TRBJ1-3; perhaps TRBD1 as D (6 bases). The CDR3 totals 12 residues. The ends were cut back, 7 bases at V and 7 bases at J, with 14 bases in the middle. Per germline, CDR1 SQVTM and CDR2 ANQGSEA. In DNA, the CDR3 is TGCAGCGCTGGACAGAGGGGGAACACCATATATTTT. Its translation: CSAGQRGNTIYF.

The table lists this clonotype with many counts. CDR3 amino acids: CASSDLGDEQFF. For the CDR3, the DNA is TGTGCCAGCAGTGACCTGGGCGATGAGCAGTTCTTC. The gene calls are TRBV2 and TRBJ2-1, with D unclear. Trimming pared 3 bases from V and 8 bases from J, leaving 8 bases between. Per the germline V gene, CDR1 is SNHLY and CDR2 is FYNNEI. The CDR3 is 12 residues long.

The sample holds many counts of this clonotype. The J gene is TRBJ2-1, the V gene TRBV11-2, with a tentative D call TRBD2 (6 bases). Trimming took off 3 bases at V and 4 bases at J, with 10 bases between the two ends. The CDR3 has 14 residues. The V gene's germline CDR1 is SGHAT and CDR2 FQNNGV. The CDR3 spells CASSFGGDYNEQFF. CDR3 in DNA: TGTGCCAGCAGCTTCGGCGGGGATTACAATGAGCAGTTCTTC. The entire variable domain, with the rest obtained from reference TRBV11-2 and TRBJ2-1, is as follows: EAGVAQSPRYKIIEKRQSVAFWCNPISGHATLYWYQQILGQGPKLLIQFQNNGVVDDSQLPKDRFSAERLKGVDSTLKIQPAKLEDSAVYLCASSFGGDYNEQFFGPGTRLTVL.

This clonotype has at least ten counts. This chain links TRBV5-6 with TRBJ1-1, with a possible D match to TRBD1 (5 bases). V was trimmed by 0 bases and J by 6 bases, leaving 9 bases between them. In germline, CDR1 is SGHDT, CDR2 YYEEEE. The CDR3 loop spans 13 amino acids. CDR3 sequence reads: CASSLVWGAEAFF. DNA for the CDR3: TGTGCCAGCAGCTTGGTATGGGGGGCTGAAGCTTTCTTT.

In this sample, this clonotype turned up a few times. The chain joins TRBV28 to TRBJ2-2; D may match TRBD1 or TRBD2 (6 bases each). Looked up from germline, CDR1 is MDHEN and CDR2 is SYDVKM. The CDR3 length is 14 residues. The V and J ends lost 6 bases and 8 bases respectively, with 16 bases between them. The chain's CDR3 is CASSPRTGRGELFF. CDR3 coding DNA: TGTGCCAGCAGCCCGCGTACAGGGAGGGGGGAGCTGTTTTTT.

This clonotype was observed many times. The chain links TRBV11-2 to TRBJ2-7; TRBD1 or TRBD2 may be the D gene (7 bases each). The germline V gene has CDR1 SGHAT and CDR2 FQNNGV. V was shortened by 2 bases and J by 4 bases, with 18 bases between the two germline ends. The CDR3 runs 16 residues. CDR3 amino acids: CASSLPGGRGKYEQYF. In nucleotides, the CDR3 is TGTGCCAGCAGCTTACCGGGGGGCAGGGGGAAGTACGAGCAGTACTTC.

At least ten counts were recorded for this clonotype. The rearrangement uses TRBV11-2 and TRBJ2-7; 7 nucleotides align to TRBD1. J lost 4 bases, V lost 6 bases, and 6 bases had no gene match. Germline CDR1 and CDR2: SGHAT and FQNNGV. The CDR3 runs 13 residues. CDR3 sequence: CASRATGVYEQYF. DNA for the CDR3: TGTGCCAGCAGAGCCACAGGGGTTTACGAGCAGTACTTC.

This sequence joins TRBV5-5 and TRBJ2-7, with a tentative D call TRBD1 (6 bases). Germline lookup yields CDR1 SGHKS and CDR2 YYEKEE (reference sequence). Trimming shortened V by 4 bases and J by 5 bases, and 13 bases separated the two germline ends. The CDR3 contains 13 residues. The CDR3 here is CASSQDRSNEQYF. CDR3 coding DNA: TGTGCCAGCAGCCAAGACAGGTCCAACGAGCAGTACTTC.

This clonotype was counted ten times or more. This sequence joins TRBV7-9 and TRBJ2-1; 9 bases match TRBD1. Germline V gene sequence: CDR1 SEHNR, CDR2 FQNEAQ (reference sequence). V dropped 5 bases and J dropped 6; count of bases not matched to a gene: 23. This CDR3 comprises 20 residues. The CDR3 protein is CASSLVGVQGAITKGNEQFF. For the CDR3, the DNA is TGTGCCAGCAGCCTGGTCGGAGTACAGGGGGCTATCACTAAGGGCAATGAGCAGTTCTTC.

This clonotype was seen a few times. The chain couples TRBV14 to TRBJ2-4; TRBD2 aligns across 8 bases. Germline-derived CDR1 and CDR2 are SGHDN and FVKESK. This CDR3 comprises 15 residues. The V segment lost 4 bases and the J segment 7 bases; nucleotides outside the gene matches: 9. CDR3 nucleotide sequence: TGTGCCAGCAGCCCTTCGGGGGGGCGACGGAACATTCAGTACTTC. Its translation: CASSPSGGRRNIQYF.

This clonotype was observed a handful of times. A clone one base away is much larger, so this may be a read error. The rearrangement links TRBV20-1 to TRBJ2-1; 14 positions agree with TRBD2. The CDR3 extends over 14 amino acids. CDR1 and CDR2 from the germline V gene are DFQATT and SNEGSKA (reference sequence). CDR3 coding DNA: TGCAATGCTAGACTAGCGGGAGGGGACAATGAGCAGTTCTTC. This sequence encodes CNARLAGGDNEQFF.

This clonotype has a handful of counts. The rearrangement uses TRBV30 and TRBJ2-1; D is uncertain. V was pared by 4 bases and J by 9 bases, with 19 bases between. Germline V gene data show CDR1 as GTSNPN and CDR2 as SVGIG (reference sequence). CDR3 length: 14 residues. The CDR3 DNA sequence: TGTGCCTGGAAATTGGGTAGTGCTATGGGTGAGCAGTTCTTC. Residues: CAWKLGSAMGEQFF.

The CDR3 DNA reads TGTGCCAGTAGCGAACAGGGGGCACACTCCTACGAGCAGTACTTC. Its translation is CASSEQGAHSYEQYF. The V and J genes are TRBV19 and TRBJ2-7; TRBD1 agrees at 9 bases. The CDR3 loop spans 15 amino acids. Germline V gives CDR1 LNHDA, CDR2 SQIVND (reference sequence). With 6 bases clipped from V and 0 bases from J, the junction kept 6 bases outside the gene matches.

The sample holds many counts of this clonotype. The chain joins TRBV12-3 or TRBV12-4 to TRBJ1-2, with 11 bases matching TRBD1. This CDR3 region has 13 residues. The ends lost 4 bases at V and 8 bases at J; junction bases unmatched: 3. DNA of the CDR3: TGTGCCAGCAGTTGGGACAGGGGGAAAGGCTACACCTTC. Its translation: CASSWDRGKGYTF.

V is TRBV5-1 and J is TRBJ2-3; D is perhaps TRBD1 or TRBD2 (5 bases each). The CDR3 is made up of 14 amino acids. Germline V gene lookup returns CDR1 SGHRS and CDR2 YFSETQ. Trimming stripped 9 bases from V and 2 bases from J, with 16 bases between. CDR3 sequence reads: CATGQGWVTDTQYF. The CDR3 DNA is TGCGCCACGGGGCAGGGATGGGTCACAGATACGCAGTATTTT.